The 20 T cell receptor beta chains below all came from one sample that was sequenced in a study of cytomegalovirus exposure and HLA in healthy donors. Vbeta (60) and Jbeta (13) primers were used in the PCR. Produced via immunoSEQ multiplex PCR; TCRdb's table is partial and in-frame only. The sample yields 100,000 to 150,000 clones, around two thirds seen once. The sequenced material came from PBMCs. The origin of the receptors is a woman in her 40s in good health and CMV-seropositive.

This clone was picked up one time. V is TRBV5-1 and J is TRBJ1-2; D possibly corresponds to TRBD1 (6 bases). V was pared by 6 bases and J by 5 bases, with 20 bases between. This CDR3 spans 15 amino acids. CDR1 is SGHRS and CDR2 is YFSETQ in the germline V gene. CDR3 nucleotides: TGCGCCAGCATGCCTATGGCAGGGGAGGGGTATGGCTACACCTTC. It is translated as CASMPMAGEGYGYTF. Filled out from reference TRBV5-1 and TRBJ1-2, the complete variable domain reads KAGVTQTPRYLIKTRGQQVTLSCSPISGHRSVSWYQQTPGQGLQFLFEYFSETQRNKGNFPGRFSGRQFSNSRSEMNVSTLELGDSALYLCASMPMAGEGYGYTFGSGTRLTVV.

CDR3 sequence: CASSYGGAAPYEQYF. CDR3 sequence (DNA): TGTGCCAGCAGTTACGGGGGGGCGGCCCCCTACGAGCAGTACTTC. The V and J genes are TRBV6-5 and TRBJ2-7; a possible D gene is TRBD2 (7 bases). CDR1 is MNHEY and CDR2 is SVGAGI in the germline V gene. The CDR3 spans 15 residues. The V end was cut by 2 bases, the J end by 2 bases, with 13 bases between.

The chain combines TRBV6-1 with TRBJ2-7, with TRBD1 matching over 10 bases. CDR1 and CDR2 from the germline V gene are MNHNS and SASEGT. After removal of 4 bases from V and 9 bases from J, the junction contained 12 bases not matched to a gene. This CDR3 is built from 15 residues. The DNA for the CDR3 is TGTGCCAGCAGTGCCCCCTCGGGACAGGGGATGGGGCAGTACTTC. It encodes CASSAPSGQGMGQYF.

This chain uses TRBV6-1 with TRBJ1-1; D gene ambiguous. The germline V gene has CDR1 MNHNS and CDR2 SASEGT. The CDR3 consists of 13 residues. Trimming took 7 bases from V and 4 from J, leaving 13 bases between them. Here the CDR3 DNA reads TGTGCCAGCAAAACAGCCGGAGGCACTGAAGCTTTCTTT. Its translation is CASKTAGGTEAFF.

This clone was counted a few times. This chain uses TRBV28 with TRBJ2-7; TRBD2 agrees at 9 bases. Trimming took 9 bases from V and 0 from J; bases not matched to a gene: 12. This CDR3 region has 16 residues. The V gene's germline CDR1 is MDHEN and CDR2 SYDVKM. CDR3: CASSSRLAGSSYEQYF. CDR3 sequence (DNA): TGTGCCAGTAGCAGTAGGCTAGCGGGGAGCTCCTACGAGCAGTACTTC.

The chain has TRBV6-4 and TRBJ2-3, with D perhaps matching TRBD2 (6 bases). The CDR3 extends over 15 amino acids. Looked up from germline, CDR1 is MRHNA and CDR2 is SNTAGT. V was cut by 3 bases and J by 0 bases, with 10 bases left in between. The CDR3 DNA reads TGTGCCAGCAGTGAAGGAGCGGGTAGCACAGATACGCAGTATTTT. This codes for CASSEGAGSTDTQYF.

The rearrangement links TRBV9 to TRBJ2-3, with TRBD2 identical over 9 bases. The CDR3 contains 16 residues. Trimming at V came to 0 bases and at J to 1 base, leaving 3 bases not matched to a gene. CDR1 and CDR2 (germline): SGDLS, YYNGEE. CDR3 nucleotide sequence: TGTGCCAGCAGCGTAGACGCTAGCGGGGGCACAGATACGCAGTATTTT. Protein: CASSVDASGGTDTQYF. Full variable domain (missing parts from reference TRBV9 and TRBJ2-3): DSGVTQTPKHLITATGQRVTLRCSPRSGDLSVYWYQQSLDQGLQFLIQYYNGEERAKGNILERFSAQQFPDLHSELNLSSLELGDSALYFCASSVDASGGTDTQYFGPGTRLTVL.

CDR3 in DNA: TGTGCCAGCAGCCGAACTAGCGGGGGGGCCGGGTACAATGAGCAGTTCTTC. Its protein is CASSRTSGGAGYNEQFF. The chain has TRBV7-2 and TRBJ2-1, with TRBD2 identical over 13 bases. CDR3 size: 17 residues. J was trimmed by 4 bases and V by 5 bases; bases with no gene match: 8. Germline-derived CDR1 and CDR2 are SGHTA and FQGNSA.

V usage is TRBV18 and J usage is TRBJ2-7, with TRBD1 matching 11 bases. Germline trimming cut 5 bases from V and 5 bases from J; bases unmatched to any gene: 2. CDR1 is KGHSH, CDR2 LQKENI, per germline. The CDR3 runs 13 residues. CDR3 coding DNA: TGTGCCAGCTCATGGGACAGGGGGGACGAGCAGTACTTC. Encoded protein: CASSWDRGDEQYF.

This sequence joins TRBV9 and TRBJ2-1; D might be TRBD2 (6 bases). The V and J ends lost 0 bases and 7 bases respectively, with 11 bases between them. CDR1 is SGDLS and CDR2 is YYNGEE in the germline V gene. This CDR3 comprises 14 residues. CDR3 residues: CASSVAGSSNEQFF. DNA for the CDR3: TGTGCCAGCAGCGTAGCCGGGAGTTCGAATGAGCAGTTCTTC.

CDR3: CASSSQGRNTEAFF. The CDR3, as DNA: TGCGCCAGCAGCTCGCAGGGGAGGAACACTGAAGCTTTCTTT. The V call is TRBV5-1, the J call TRBJ1-1; possibly TRBD1 for D (6 bases). The CDR3 runs 14 residues. V lost 3 bases and J 1 base, leaving 10 bases between the germline ends. Looked up from germline, CDR1 is SGHRS and CDR2 is YFSETQ.

The chain has TRBV27 and TRBJ2-1, with unresolved D. The V gene lost 3 bases and the J gene lost 12 bases, with 15 bases spanning the gap. The V gene's germline CDR1 is MNHEY and CDR2 SMNVEV (reference sequence). The CDR3 totals 13 residues. CDR3 sequence (DNA): TGTGCCAGCAGTTTCATCGGTTCGGGTTCGCAGTTCTTC. It translates to CASSFIGSGSQFF.

The chain has TRBV27 and TRBJ2-1; 7 bases match TRBD2. Per the germline V gene, CDR1 is MNHEY and CDR2 is SMNVEV (reference sequence). The V segment lost 5 bases and the J segment 5 bases; nucleotides outside the gene matches: 6. The CDR3 covers 14 residues. CDR3 sequence reads: CASSPGLNHNEQFF. As DNA, the CDR3 is TGTGCCAGCAGTCCGGGACTAAACCACAATGAGCAGTTCTTC.

This sequence joins TRBV2 and TRBJ1-5; 7 nucleotides match TRBD1. The V gene end was trimmed by 7 bases and the J gene end by 1 base; junction bases not matched to a gene: 4. CDR1 and CDR2 (germline): SNHLY, FYNNEI. The CDR3 runs 14 residues. The CDR3 DNA reads as TGTGCCAGCAACCAACAGGGGAGCAATCAGCCCCAGCATTTT. Amino acids: CASNQQGSNQPQHF.

In its sample, this clone was seen a few times. The chain links TRBV10-3 to TRBJ2-7; D perhaps matches TRBD1 (5 bases). Germline V lookup: CDR1 ENHRY, CDR2 SYGVKD. CDR3 length equals 14 residues. The V end lost 7 bases, the J end lost 2 bases, and 15 bases lay between the germline ends. CDR3 loop: CAITDPHRTYEQYF. CDR3 nucleotide sequence: TGTGCCATCACCGATCCCCACAGGACCTACGAGCAGTACTTC.

The V gene is TRBV5-6, the J gene TRBJ2-5; the match to TRBD2 covers 7 bases. This CDR3 spans 15 amino acids. J was trimmed by 5 bases and V by 0 bases; bases with no gene match: 7. CDR1 is SGHDT and CDR2 is YYEEEE in the germline V gene. CDR3 coding DNA: TGTGCCAGCAGCTTGGCCAATGGGGGAGGGGAGACCCAGTACTTC. This gives the protein CASSLANGGGETQYF. Full variable domain (missing parts from reference TRBV5-6 and TRBJ2-5): DAGVTQSPTHLIKTRGQQVTLRCSPKSGHDTVSWYQQALGQGPQFIFQYYEEEERQRGNFPDRFSGHQFPNYSSELNVNALLLGDSALYLCASSLANGGGETQYFGPGTRLLVL.

The rearrangement uses TRBV5-1 and TRBJ1-3, with 9 nucleotides matching TRBD1. Germline V gene data show CDR1 as SGHRS and CDR2 as YFSETQ. V lost 4 bases and J lost 0; bases outside the gene matches: 5. There are 16 residues in the CDR3. The CDR3 region has the DNA TGCGCCAGCAGCACCGGGACAGGGCGCTCTGGAAACACCATATATTTT. Encoded protein: CASSTGTGRSGNTIYF.

The V call is TRBV18, the J call TRBJ1-6, with TRBD1 identical over 9 bases. V lost 4 bases, J lost 8 bases, and 3 bases stayed unmatched. Germline CDR1 is KGHSH and CDR2 is LQKENI. The CDR3 consists of 14 residues. CDR3 in DNA: TGTGCCAGCTCACGGACAGGGGAGGATTCACCCCTCCACTTT. Translated, it gives CASSRTGEDSPLHF.

The CDR3 loop reads CASSAGQDYGYTF. CDR3 DNA sequence: TGTGCCAGCTCAGCCGGACAGGACTATGGCTACACCTTC. This chain joins TRBV18 and TRBJ1-2, with 7 bases identical to TRBD1. The junction had 3 bases not matched to a gene; V was cut back by 5 bases and J by 3 bases. CDR1 KGHSH and CDR2 LQKENI come from the germline V gene. This CDR3 is built from 13 residues.

This clone has just a few counts. The gene calls are TRBV6-6 and TRBJ2-7; 10 positions match TRBD1. The CDR3 runs 14 residues. Germline V CDR1 and CDR2: MNHNY, SVGAGI (reference sequence). The V and J ends lost 7 bases and 5 bases, in that order; junction bases with no gene match: 8. The CDR3 sequence is CASTRQGADDEQYF. The CDR3 region has the DNA TGTGCCAGCACCCGACAGGGGGCGGACGACGAGCAGTACTTC.